The 32 T cell receptor beta chains given below trace back to one sample, sequenced in a study of blood T cell repertoires in COVID-19. Profiling relied on immunoSEQ multiplex PCR, and the TCRdb table lists in-frame clones only, not all of them. The profile shows about 130,000 clones, less than 90% of them singletons. The sequencing input was PBMCs or T cells enriched from blood (not recorded which). These receptors were collected from a man aged 25-40 years who had recovered from COVID-19.

This chain uses TRBV3-1 (or the pseudogene TRBV3-2) with TRBJ1-2, with D possibly being TRBD1 (5 bases). Looked up from germline, CDR1 is LGHDT and CDR2 is YNNKEL (reference sequence). V was clipped by 3 bases and J by 5 bases, with 16 bases between them. The CDR3 sequence is 15 residues long. The CDR3 sequence: CASSQGRGGEYGYTF. In nucleotides, the CDR3 is TGTGCCAGCAGCCAGGGCCGTGGGGGGGAATATGGCTACACCTTC.

V usage is TRBV5-4 and J usage is TRBJ2-2; the match to TRBD2 covers 8 bases. CDR3 size: 15 residues. The ends lost 0 bases at V and 5 bases at J; junction bases unmatched: 3. Germline-derived CDR1 and CDR2 are SGHNT and YYREEE (reference sequence). For the CDR3, the DNA is TGTGCCAGCAGCTTGGGGGCGGGGGGAACCGGGGAGCTGTTTTTT. Translation gives CASSLGAGGTGELFF.

The chain has TRBV2 and TRBJ2-1, with D maybe TRBD1 (6 bases). The V end was cut by 0 bases, the J end by 6 bases, with 12 bases between. This CDR3 region has 15 residues. Germline CDR1 reads SNHLY; CDR2 reads FYNNEI. In nucleotides, the CDR3 is TGTGCCAGCAGTGAAGCGGGGGCAGGGGTCAATGAGCAGTTCTTC. This encodes CASSEAGAGVNEQFF.

J is TRBJ1-2 and V is TRBV2, with TRBD1 identical over 7 bases. Trimming took 7 bases from V and 2 from J; bases not matched to a gene: 7. This CDR3 is built from 14 residues. Germline V gene lookup returns CDR1 SNHLY and CDR2 FYNNEI. CDR3 DNA: TGTGCCAGCACCCAGACAGGGCCAAACTATGGCTACACCTTC. Protein sequence: CASTQTGPNYGYTF.

The chain employs TRBV10-3 and TRBJ1-4; D not certain. The germline V gene encodes CDR1 ENHRY and CDR2 SYGVKD. There are 13 residues in the CDR3. V lost 5 bases and J lost 5, with 9 bases in between. The DNA for the CDR3 is TGTGCCATCAGTCTTGCGACAAATGAAAAACTGTTTTTT. It encodes CAISLATNEKLFF.

The V and J genes are TRBV19 and TRBJ2-3, with D maybe TRBD1 (5 bases). The CDR3 is 15 residues long. Looked up from germline, CDR1 is LNHDA and CDR2 is SQIVND (reference sequence). Trimming pared 1 base from V and 2 bases from J, leaving 10 bases between. CDR3 region: CASSIARQLTDTQYF. The CDR3 coding sequence is TGTGCCAGTAGTATAGCCCGACAGCTCACAGATACGCAGTATTTT.

This chain links TRBV27 with TRBJ1-4; 7 nucleotides match TRBD1. V dropped 5 bases and J dropped 3; count of bases not matched to a gene: 18. Germline CDR1 and CDR2: MNHEY and SMNVEV (reference sequence). The CDR3 extends over 19 amino acids. The CDR3: CASSRVTGDRGYSNEKLFF. Written as DNA, the CDR3 is TGTGCCAGCAGTCGTGTAACAGGGGACCGCGGCTACTCTAATGAAAAACTGTTTTTT.

The chain carries TRBV21-1 and TRBJ1-2; the D call in the table, TRBD1, was not verified against the DNA. TRBV21-1 is labeled a pseudogene. The CDR3 loop spans 18 amino acids. Here the CDR3 DNA reads TGTGCCAGCAGCAAAGTCTTTGGGTGGACAGGGGGGTACTATGGCTACACCTTC. As protein: CASSKVFGWTGGYYGYTF.

The chain links TRBV4-1 to TRBJ2-7; TRBD2 is a possible D gene (6 bases). V dropped 4 bases and J dropped 6 bases, with 16 bases sitting between them. The CDR3 is 14 residues long. Germline loops: CDR1 MGHRA, CDR2 YSYEKL. In DNA, the CDR3 is TGCGCCAGCAGCCCCACCCCCTTGGGGGGCGAGCAGTACGTC. Protein: CASSPTPLGGEQYV.

This clone was detected only a few times. V gene TRBV10-1 combines with J gene TRBJ2-2; D not resolved. CDR3 length equals 13 residues. The germline V gene has CDR1 WNHNN and CDR2 SYGVQD (reference sequence). The ends were cut back, 2 bases at V and 4 bases at J, with 5 bases in the middle. The chain's CDR3 is CASSEPSTGELFF. The CDR3 nucleotides are TGCGCCAGCAGTGAGCCGAGCACCGGGGAGCTGTTTTTT.

The CDR3 sequence is CASSRQQGASNSPLHF. CDR3 in DNA: TGTGCCAGCAGCCGCCAACAGGGGGCGAGTAATTCACCCCTCCACTTT. The V and J genes are TRBV3-1 (or the pseudogene TRBV3-2) and TRBJ1-6, with 9 bases matching TRBD1. V dropped 4 bases and J dropped 6; count of bases not matched to a gene: 7. The CDR3 is made up of 16 amino acids. Germline V gives CDR1 LGHDT, CDR2 YNNKEL (reference sequence).

The table lists this clone with a count of one. The rearrangement joins TRBV19 to TRBJ2-3, with 7 bases identical to TRBD2. Germline assignment: CDR1 LNHDA and CDR2 SQIVND (reference sequence). The CDR3 totals 13 residues. Losses at the gene ends were 8 bases for V and 9 bases for J; bases not matched to a gene: 11. Written as DNA, the CDR3 is TGTGCCAGTGAAGGGACTTGGCGGGGGACGCAGTATTTT. This sequence encodes CASEGTWRGTQYF.

The rearrangement uses TRBV4-1 and TRBJ1-5, with 8 bases lining up with TRBD1. The V and J ends lost 1 base and 0 bases, in that order; junction bases with no gene match: 5. Germline V CDR1 and CDR2: MGHRA, YSYEKL. This CDR3 comprises 17 residues. The chain's CDR3 is CASSQGGQAYSNQPQHF. CDR3 nucleotides: TGCGCCAGCAGCCAAGGGGGACAGGCTTATAGCAATCAGCCCCAGCATTTT.

V usage is TRBV5-1 and J usage is TRBJ1-1; 9 nucleotides align to TRBD1. CDR3 length: 17 residues. Per the germline V gene, CDR1 is SGHRS and CDR2 is YFSETQ. Trimming at V came to 4 bases and at J to 0 bases, leaving 10 bases not matched to a gene. The chain's CDR3 is CASSRTGQGLMNTEAFF. The CDR3, as DNA: TGCGCCAGCAGCCGGACCGGACAGGGGCTAATGAACACTGAAGCTTTCTTT.

This chain links TRBV9 with TRBJ1-3; D unresolved. Germline V gene data show CDR1 as SGDLS and CDR2 as YYNGEE. The ends were cut back, 6 bases at V and 3 bases at J, with 13 bases in the middle. The length of the CDR3 is 14 residues. The CDR3 region is CASNLGGLGNTIYF. CDR3 sequence (DNA): TGTGCCAGCAACCTGGGTGGGCTTGGAAACACCATATATTTT.

This clone was observed once. The chain is built from TRBV9 and TRBJ2-1, with 7 bases aligning to TRBD2. The length of the CDR3 is 15 residues. V lost 0 bases, J lost 3 bases, and 3 bases stayed unmatched. CDR1 SGDLS and CDR2 YYNGEE come from the germline V gene. CDR3 DNA sequence: TGTGCCAGCAGCGTAGTGGCTAGCGGCTACAATGAGCAGTTCTTC. It specifies CASSVVASGYNEQFF.

This clone was seen a handful of times. The chain uses TRBV5-4 and TRBJ2-1; a possible D gene is TRBD2 (5 bases). The CDR3 covers 16 residues. In germline, CDR1 is SGHNT, CDR2 YYREEE (reference sequence). Trimming cost V 4 bases and J 0 bases, with 14 bases left between them. DNA for the CDR3: TGTGCCAGCAGCAAACCTGTTGGGAGCTCCTACAATGAGCAGTTCTTC. Encoded protein: CASSKPVGSSYNEQFF.

This CDR3 is CASSLGRSATNEKLFF. In DNA form, the CDR3 reads TGCGCCAGCAGCTTGGGGAGATCTGCAACTAATGAAAAACTGTTTTTT. The gene calls are TRBV5-1 and TRBJ1-4; D not resolved. The V gene lost 0 bases and the J gene lost 0 bases, with 9 bases spanning the gap. CDR1 and CDR2 (germline): SGHRS, YFSETQ. The CDR3 length is 16 residues.

This chain uses TRBV5-5 with TRBJ1-2, with D possibly matching TRBD1 (6 bases). Germline lookup yields CDR1 SGHKS and CDR2 YYEKEE (reference sequence). The V gene lost 3 bases and the J gene lost 7 bases, with 13 bases spanning the gap. The CDR3 sequence is 13 residues long. CDR3 sequence: CASSWEGTRGYTF. CDR3 DNA sequence: TGTGCCAGCAGCTGGGAGGGGACACGTGGCTACACCTTC.

The chain couples TRBV5-1 to TRBJ1-4; maybe TRBD1 (6 bases). V lost 3 bases, J lost 0 bases, and 12 bases lay in between. Germline lookup yields CDR1 SGHRS and CDR2 YFSETQ. The CDR3 has 16 residues. This CDR3 is CASSWTVGATNEKLFF. CDR3 bases: TGCGCCAGCAGCTGGACAGTGGGGGCAACTAATGAAAAACTGTTTTTT.

The chain is built from TRBV9 and TRBJ2-1; D possibly corresponds to TRBD2 (5 bases). This CDR3 has 15 residues. Per germline, CDR1 SGDLS and CDR2 YYNGEE. V dropped 0 bases and J dropped 8 bases, with 15 bases sitting between them. The CDR3 spells CASSVGGLSGDEQFF. CDR3 sequence (DNA): TGTGCCAGCAGCGTAGGCGGGTTAAGTGGCGATGAGCAGTTCTTC.

This chain links TRBV6-5 with TRBJ2-7, with 11 bases aligning to TRBD2. Trimming at V came to 4 bases and at J to 2 bases, leaving 7 bases not matched to a gene. The CDR3 is made up of 16 amino acids. The germline V gene encodes CDR1 MNHEY and CDR2 SVGAGI. CDR3 sequence reads: CASSSRLAGNPYEQYV. CDR3 bases: TGTGCCAGCAGTTCCCGACTAGCGGGGAACCCCTACGAGCAGTACGTC.

V gene TRBV2 combines with J gene TRBJ1-5, with D possibly TRBD1 on 5 matching bases. Germline V lookup: CDR1 SNHLY, CDR2 FYNNEI. V lost 1 base and J lost 6, with 19 bases in between. The CDR3 has 17 residues. The CDR3 DNA sequence: TGTGCCAGCAGTGAAGGCTTCTGGGGGGGAGAGGGTCAGCCCCAGCATTTT. Translated: CASSEGFWGGEGQPQHF.

The chain links TRBV19 to TRBJ2-1; TRBD2 aligns across 7 bases. The CDR3 is 11 amino acids. Per the germline V gene, CDR1 is LNHDA and CDR2 is SQIVND (reference sequence). V lost 7 bases and J lost 15; bases outside the gene matches: 9. The CDR3 DNA reads TGTGCCAGTACCCACGGACTAGGCTTGTTCTTC. This sequence encodes CASTHGLGLFF.

The gene calls are TRBV9 and TRBJ1-1; D unresolved. Germline CDR1 SGDLS, CDR2 YYNGEE. V was cut by 3 bases and J by 1 base, with 7 bases left in between. CDR3 length equals 13 residues. The CDR3 is CASSETGNTEAFF. The CDR3 coding sequence is TGTGCCAGCAGCGAGACGGGGAACACTGAAGCTTTCTTT.

This clone was seen repeatedly, ten times or more. V and J are TRBV11-2 and TRBJ1-1, with D possibly TRBD1 on 5 matching bases. Trimming removed 5 bases at V and 0 bases at J, with 22 bases between. This CDR3 is built from 18 residues. From germline, CDR1 is SGHAT and CDR2 FQNNGV. CDR3 sequence (DNA): TGTGCCAGCAGCACGAGATACAACACCGACAGCGTGAACACTGAAGCTTTCTTT. It is translated as CASSTRYNTDSVNTEAFF.

The chain uses TRBV25-1 and TRBJ1-3; D not certain. Trimming took 4 bases from V and 8 from J, leaving 9 bases between them. The CDR3 length is 12 residues. The germline CDR1 and CDR2 sequences are MGHDK and SYGVNS. CDR3 region: CASSGFTDTIYF. CDR3 bases: TGTGCCAGCAGTGGCTTCACGGACACCATATATTTT.

The chain uses TRBV7-3 and TRBJ2-7; 10 nucleotides align to TRBD1. V was pared by 5 bases and J by 4 bases, with 2 bases of the junction left unmatched. The germline CDR1 and CDR2 sequences are SGHTA and FQGTGA. The CDR3 totals 13 residues. CDR3 residues: CASSPGQGYEQYF. CDR3 nucleotide sequence: TGTGCCAGCAGCCCGGGACAGGGGTACGAGCAGTACTTC.

This clone has a handful of counts. The chain carries TRBV2 and TRBJ2-3, with 11 bases matching TRBD1. Germline V gene lookup returns CDR1 SNHLY and CDR2 FYNNEI. The CDR3 runs 17 residues. J lost 3 bases, V lost 3 bases, and 8 bases had no gene match. CDR3 residues: CASSDWDRGLVTDTQYF. The CDR3 region has the DNA TGTGCCAGCAGTGACTGGGACAGGGGGTTAGTGACAGATACGCAGTATTTT. Filled out from reference TRBV2 and TRBJ2-3, the complete variable domain reads EPEVTQTPSHQVTQMGQEVILRCVPISNHLYFYWYRQILGQKVEFLVSFYNNEISEKSEIFDDQFSVERPDGSNFTLKIRSTKLEDSAMYFCASSDWDRGLVTDTQYFGPGTRLTVL.

The chain recombines TRBV19 with TRBJ2-3, with no clear D. Trimming took off 5 bases at V and 6 bases at J, with 12 bases between the two ends. This CDR3 is 13 amino acids long. Germline V gene sequence: CDR1 LNHDA, CDR2 SQIVND (reference sequence). The CDR3 loop reads CASSSIPRDTQYF. The CDR3 nucleotides are TGTGCCAGTAGTTCCATCCCGCGTGATACGCAGTATTTT.

CDR3 coding DNA: TGCGCCAGCAGCTTGGTTACCGGGGATGAGCAGTTCTTC. It translates to CASSLVTGDEQFF. V usage is TRBV5-1 and J usage is TRBJ2-1; perhaps TRBD2 as D (5 bases). CDR1 and CDR2 (germline): SGHRS, YFSETQ. Trimming took 0 bases from V and 8 from J, leaving 9 bases between them. This CDR3 spans 13 amino acids.

The chain joins TRBV5-1 to TRBJ1-1; maybe TRBD1 (6 bases). Trimming removed 0 bases at V and 5 bases at J, with 11 bases between. CDR3 length equals 14 residues. Germline CDR1 is SGHRS and CDR2 is YFSETQ. Here the CDR3 DNA reads TGCGCCAGCAGCTTGGGGCAGGGGAAGACTGAAGCTTTCTTT. The encoded protein is CASSLGQGKTEAFF.